Given below is one T cell receptor (beta chain) in context. Its specificity is unknown. The CDR3 consists of 15 residues. Germline V gene sequence: CDR1 LGHDT, CDR2 YNNKEL (reference sequence). Trimming left V 2 bases short and J 7 bases short, with 18 bases between. These data come from a study of blood T cells in healthy people across ages. Findings and limits, study-wide: Diversity estimates drawn from one million T cells were deemed underestimates. Among T cells, TCR beta diversity per million cells dropped roughly linearly as age rose.

The use of a sample-barcoded 5' primer and a J-beta primer mix characterized a second PCR of about 7 to 12 cycles. In TCRdb, the 5' RACE reads were re-called with MiXCR into one record per CDR3 protein. The repertoire includes about 1,000,000 distinct CDR3 sequences, roughly 45% of them detected once, and 18% sits in the top ten. Ranging in age from about 6 to 95, the donors were healthy Caucasian individuals from Russia. Total RNA amounts of at least 5.5 micrograms were extracted per sample. The sequenced material came from blood. The origin of this receptor is a woman aged 60 to 75 in good health. The chain is built from TRBV3-1 and TRBJ2-7, with D possibly matching TRBD1 (6 bases). The CDR3 region is CASSQTRDNNNEQYF. In DNA form, the CDR3 reads TGTGCCAGCAGCCAAACTAGGGACAACAACAATGAGCAGTACTTC.